The 6 T cell receptor beta chains below were found in one sample sequenced in a study of T cells in Graves' hyperthyroidism and ophthalmopathy. Researchers took RNA transcripts and amplified the TCR beta CDR3 regions from them. The study used the HTBI primer set for a first-round RT-PCR of the TCR CDR3. One entry per CDR3 protein, called by TCRdb with MiXCR from the multiplex PCR reads. The sample records approximately 690,000 distinct CDR3 sequences, 14% being singletons. Sequencing used blood. These receptor sequences come from a woman between 50 and 59 years old with Graves' ophthalmopathy.

The chain combines TRBV6-5 with TRBJ1-6; TRBD1 aligns across 8 bases. Germline CDR1 MNHEY, CDR2 SVGAGI. The CDR3 spans 20 residues. The V and J ends lost 0 bases and 5 bases, in that order; junction bases with no gene match: 15. CDR3 coding DNA: TGTGCCAGCAGTTACTCAACCAACATCTATGGACAGGGAAATAATTCACCCCTCCACTTT. Translated: CASSYSTNIYGQGNNSPLHF.

This clonotype was observed many times. The genes are TRBV20-1 and TRBJ2-1; TRBD2 matches at 13 bases. Germline V gives CDR1 DFQATT, CDR2 SNEGSKA (reference sequence). CDR3 size: 15 residues. Trimming cost V 0 bases and J 5 bases; bases outside gene matches: 1. CDR3 region: CSAREGTSGNNEQFF. DNA for the CDR3: TGCAGTGCTAGAGAGGGGACTAGCGGGAACAATGAGCAGTTCTTC.

This clonotype came up a few times. The chain joins TRBV28 to TRBJ1-1; weak D call: TRBD1 (6 bases). The V end was cut by 3 bases, the J end by 3 bases, with 20 bases between. CDR3 length equals 17 residues. From germline, CDR1 is MDHEN and CDR2 SYDVKM. The CDR3 DNA sequence: TGTGCCAGCAGTTTCCCCCTTTTTGGGGGCGTGGACACTGAAGCTTTCTTT. Translating gives CASSFPLFGGVDTEAFF.

Concerning this clonotype: A much bigger clone sits one base away, suggesting this may be a read error. The chain carries TRBV6-1 and TRBJ1-5; 8 nucleotides line up with TRBD1. Per germline, CDR1 MNHNS and CDR2 SASEGT. This CDR3 contains 17 residues. This chain's CDR3 is CASRGDRGTWSNKPQHF. For the CDR3, the DNA is TGTGCCAGCAGGGGAGACAGGGGCACTTGGAGCAATAAGCCCCAGCATTTT.

This clonotype was observed many times. The J gene is TRBJ2-7, the V gene TRBV18; tentative D call: TRBD2 (6 bases). The CDR3 consists of 16 residues. V lost 6 bases and J lost 3, with 21 bases in between. The V gene's germline CDR1 is KGHSH and CDR2 LQKENI. This CDR3 reads CASSRRDGAAYYEQYF. The DNA for the CDR3 is TGTGCCAGCTCCCGGAGGGATGGCGCGGCCTACTACGAGCAGTACTTC.

This clonotype was observed at least ten times. The V gene is TRBV7-9, the J gene TRBJ2-1, with D possibly matching TRBD1 (5 bases). Germline loops: CDR1 SEHNR, CDR2 FQNEAQ (reference sequence). The CDR3 is made up of 13 amino acids. The V and J ends lost 1 base and 10 bases respectively, with 11 bases between them. The DNA for the CDR3 is TGTGCCAGCAGCTTAGAGGGGAAGAGAGAGCAGTTCTTC. This gives the protein CASSLEGKREQFF.